This T cell receptor (beta chain) appears in the sequencing data of a study of T cell clonality in common variable immunodeficiency (dated by TCRdb to between 2015 and 2017). CVID samples and control samples contributed equivalent amounts of genomic DNA as sequencing input. For every sample, a 60 bp segment covering the rearranged TCRbeta CDR3 region was amplified and then sequenced. The immunoSEQ assay, a bias-corrected multiplex PCR combined with high-throughput sequencing, was used for TCRbeta amplification. In the original analysis: Every unique nucleotide sequence counted as a clone and was annotated with V, D and J genes, copy number and frequency. Sequences were labeled productive if in frame, and non-productive if out of frame or containing stop codons. As previously described, clonality was computed from Shannon's entropy. The predicted amino acid sequences of productive clones were used to derive mean CDR3 Kyte-Doolittle hydropathy. The R hclust function was used to hierarchically cluster scaled V gene usage with Manhattan distance and complete linkage. Sharing of clones by CDR3 amino acid sequence was evaluated through resampling of 12 repertoires per group over 100 rounds. Repertoires were searched for approximately 70 published EBV-specific and a few hundred published CMV-specific TCRbeta sequences. After two CVID samples that produced fewer than 10,000 sequences were dropped from the analysis, some 40 CVID repertoires remained. The source is immuneACCESS, and TCRdb retained only in-frame sequences with V and J called. Part of the clones is not carried over; for the studies checked, unresolved V genes explain less than half of this, and the remainder is unexplained. The DNA gave D and trimming, while V, J and clone size come from that table. The sample counts tens of thousands of clones, each observed more than once. Around 2.8% of the sample lies in the top ten.

Study-wide conclusions, independent of this receptor: It was noted by the authors that sequencing of the repertoires of T cell subpopulations would be needed to clarify the cause of the increased clonality in CVID. Reportedly, TCRbeta sequences from CVID had fewer deletions and N-nucleotide insertions, and highly modified clones with 13 or more V deletions were absent from CVID. Fewer TCRbeta clones were shared among CVID subjects than among healthy controls (p < 0.0001). Even though DNA input was the same, control samples had an average of about 81,820 unique sequences each, compared with some 32,000 in CVID samples. Correlations of repertoire features with clinical complications were constrained by heterogeneity among patients within the CVID cohort. TCRbeta clonality was higher in CVID subjects than in healthy controls (t-test p = 0.018), and the increase was most characteristic of about a third of subjects.

Predominantly Caucasian heritage was noted among both the CVID patients and the healthy controls. Heparinized peripheral whole blood samples of about 5 to 8.5 ml were collected from each donor. Genomic DNA from adults with common variable immune deficiency (CVID) and from healthy adult controls was used for sequencing of TCRbeta CDR3 repertoires. A total of about 22 healthy adult volunteers (12 female and about 10 male; age range roughly 23 to 66 years, mean age about 35) were included in the control group. Diluted blood was density-centrifuged over Hypaque 1077 or Ficoll-Paque to isolate peripheral blood mononuclear cells. Unsorted mononuclear cells served as the source of genomic DNA, which was extracted either by Qiagen column purification or by a centrifugation-based method. In its sample, this clone was seen many times. This clone's antigen is unknown. Sequenced input: peripheral blood mononuclear cells. The source is a person aged 18 to 75 in good health.

The part of the CDR3 DNA that was read is TGTGCCAGCAGCCAAGTTGTCCCTAGCGGGCATATTCAAGAGACC. It is translated as CASSQVVPSGHIQET. The whole CDR3 protein is CASSQVVPSGHIQETQYF. The V gene is TRBV14 and the J gene is TRBJ2-5, with 8 middle bases fitting TRBD2. The CDR3 is cut off 3 residues early in the read; its end comes from the germline J gene. Unmatched junction bases come to 12, with V trimmed by 1 base and J by 2 bases. The CDR3 measures 18 amino acids from cysteine to phenylalanine. The DNA has 45 bases, all within the CDR3, and is read from base 1. The germline V gene sets CDR1 to SGHDN and CDR2 to FVKESK.